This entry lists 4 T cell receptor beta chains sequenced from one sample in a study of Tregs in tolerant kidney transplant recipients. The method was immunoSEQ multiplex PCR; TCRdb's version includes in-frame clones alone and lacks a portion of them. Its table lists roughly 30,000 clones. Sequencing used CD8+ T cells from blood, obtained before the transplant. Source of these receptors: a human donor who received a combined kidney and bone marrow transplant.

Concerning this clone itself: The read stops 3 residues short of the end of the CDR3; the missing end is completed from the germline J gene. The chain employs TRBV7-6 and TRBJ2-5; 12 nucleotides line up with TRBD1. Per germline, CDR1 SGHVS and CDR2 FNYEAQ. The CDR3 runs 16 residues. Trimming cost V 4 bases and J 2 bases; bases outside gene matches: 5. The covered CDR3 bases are TGTGCCAGCAGCTCTAAGGGACAGGGGGCTCAAGAGACC. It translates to CASSSKGQGAQET. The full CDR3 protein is CASSSKGQGAQETQYF.

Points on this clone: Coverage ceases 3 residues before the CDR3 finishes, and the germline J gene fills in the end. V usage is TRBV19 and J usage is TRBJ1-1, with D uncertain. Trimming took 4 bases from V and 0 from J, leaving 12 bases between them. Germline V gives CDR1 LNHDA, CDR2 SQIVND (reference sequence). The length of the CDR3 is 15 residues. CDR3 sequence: CASSSPGFMNTEAFF. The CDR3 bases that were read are TGTGCCAGTAGTAGCCCGGGGTTCATGAACACTGAA.

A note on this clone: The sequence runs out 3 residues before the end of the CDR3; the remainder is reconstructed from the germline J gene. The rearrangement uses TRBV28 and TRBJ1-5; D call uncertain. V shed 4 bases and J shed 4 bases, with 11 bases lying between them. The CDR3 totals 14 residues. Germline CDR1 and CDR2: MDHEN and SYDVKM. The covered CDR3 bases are TGTGCCAGCAGTTCACTTTCACCGAATCAGCCC. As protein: CASSSLSPNQP. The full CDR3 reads CASSSLSPNQPQHF.

The part of the CDR3 DNA that was read is TGTGCCAGCAGTGACCCTAGCGGGAGTACCAATGAG. This sequence encodes CASSDPSGSTNE. The whole CDR3 protein reads CASSDPSGSTNEQFF. The chain has TRBV2 and TRBJ2-1, with 10 bases identical to TRBD2. The missing CDR3 end, 3 residues past where the read stops, is filled in from the germline J gene. The trim removed 3 bases at V and 6 bases at J, leaving 5 bases unmatched. Germline-derived CDR1 and CDR2 are SNHLY and FYNNEI. CDR3 length equals 15 residues.